This T cell receptor beta chain was sequenced in a study of vaccination and CD4 T cells after COVID-19. About the research overall: Drawing of post-COVID samples took place a median roughly 100 days after diagnosis (range 35 to 161). Post-vaccine sampling followed dose two by a median about 70 days (range 14 to 241).

Sequenced with the Oncomine TCR Beta short-read assay was DNA taken from cultured CD4+ T cells. Researchers extracted genomic DNA from CD4+ T cells that had been cultured. TCRdb reprocessed the PCR reads via MiXCR and lists one record per CDR3 protein. The sample shows 15,000 or so distinct CDR3 sequences, around 76% of them seen only once. The sample holds one count of this clonotype. Its antigen is not identified. Germline V gene sequence: CDR1 DFQATT, CDR2 SNEGSKA (reference sequence). V lost 1 base and J 8 bases, leaving 14 bases between the germline ends. This CDR3 spans 14 amino acids. Treatment reported: roughly 10-day PBMC culture with coronavirus spike peptide pools or control peptides (ViraFEST assay). Per-well cultures of approximately 2.1 million PBMCs received around 9.9 IU/ml IL-2 and 9 to 10 ug/ml peptide pools.

The chain employs TRBV20-1 and TRBJ1-4, with D maybe TRBD1 (6 bases). The sample comprised CD4+ T cells from blood, cultured in vitro. The sequence derives from a human donor who had recovered from COVID-19. The CDR3 region is CSARGGQGGEKLFF. CDR3 bases: TGCAGTGCTAGAGGGGGGCAGGGTGGAGAAAAACTGTTTTTT.